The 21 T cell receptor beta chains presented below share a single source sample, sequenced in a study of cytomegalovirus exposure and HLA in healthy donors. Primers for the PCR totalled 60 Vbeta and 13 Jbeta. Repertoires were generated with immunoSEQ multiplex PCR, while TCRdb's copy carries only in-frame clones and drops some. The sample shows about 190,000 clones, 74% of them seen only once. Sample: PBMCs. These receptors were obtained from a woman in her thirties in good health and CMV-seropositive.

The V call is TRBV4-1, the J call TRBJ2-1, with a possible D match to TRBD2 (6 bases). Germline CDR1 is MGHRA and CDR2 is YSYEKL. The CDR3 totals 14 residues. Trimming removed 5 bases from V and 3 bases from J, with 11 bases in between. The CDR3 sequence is CASSGSSDYNEQFF. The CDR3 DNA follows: TGCGCCAGCAGCGGGTCTAGCGACTACAATGAGCAGTTCTTC.

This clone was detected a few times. The CDR3 spells CASSGRQGPNTEAFF. CDR3 DNA sequence: TGTGCCAGCAGTGGTCGACAGGGGCCGAACACTGAAGCTTTCTTT. This sequence joins TRBV6-5 and TRBJ1-1; 8 bases line up with TRBD1. The germline CDR1 and CDR2 sequences are MNHEY and SVGAGI. The CDR3 contains 15 residues. V dropped 5 bases and J dropped 1; count of bases not matched to a gene: 6.

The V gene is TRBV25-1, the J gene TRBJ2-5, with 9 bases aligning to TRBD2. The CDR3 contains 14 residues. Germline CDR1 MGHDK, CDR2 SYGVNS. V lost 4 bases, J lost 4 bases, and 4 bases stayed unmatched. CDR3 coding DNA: TGTGCCAGCAGTGTCGGTAGCGGGAGAGAGACCCAGTACTTC. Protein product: CASSVGSGRETQYF.

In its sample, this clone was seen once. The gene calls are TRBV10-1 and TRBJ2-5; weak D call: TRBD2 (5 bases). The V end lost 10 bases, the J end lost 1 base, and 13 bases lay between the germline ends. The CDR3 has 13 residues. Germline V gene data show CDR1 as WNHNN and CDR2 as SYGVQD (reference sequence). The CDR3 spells CANYRGAQETQYF. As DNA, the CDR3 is TGCGCCAACTATCGGGGTGCCCAAGAGACCCAGTACTTC.

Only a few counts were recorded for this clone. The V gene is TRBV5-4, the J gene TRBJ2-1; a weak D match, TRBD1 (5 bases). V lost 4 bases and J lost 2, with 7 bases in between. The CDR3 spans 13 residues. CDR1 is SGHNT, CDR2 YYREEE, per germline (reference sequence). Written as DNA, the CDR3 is TGTGCCAGCAGCCAGGGTACCTACAATGAGCAGTTCTTC. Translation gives CASSQGTYNEQFF.

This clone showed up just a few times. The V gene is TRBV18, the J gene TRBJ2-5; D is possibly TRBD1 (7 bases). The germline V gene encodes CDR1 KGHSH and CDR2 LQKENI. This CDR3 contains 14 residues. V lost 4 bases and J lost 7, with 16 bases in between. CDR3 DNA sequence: TGTGCCAGCTCACGCCAGGGGGGAGCAGGGACCCAGTACTTC. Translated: CASSRQGGAGTQYF.

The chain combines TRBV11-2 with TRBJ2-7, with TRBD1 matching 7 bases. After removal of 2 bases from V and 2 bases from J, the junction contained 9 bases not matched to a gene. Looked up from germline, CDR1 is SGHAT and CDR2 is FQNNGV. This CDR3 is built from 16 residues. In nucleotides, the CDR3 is TGTGCCAGCAGCTTACCCACCGGGACAGTCCCCTACGAGCAGTACTTC. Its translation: CASSLPTGTVPYEQYF.

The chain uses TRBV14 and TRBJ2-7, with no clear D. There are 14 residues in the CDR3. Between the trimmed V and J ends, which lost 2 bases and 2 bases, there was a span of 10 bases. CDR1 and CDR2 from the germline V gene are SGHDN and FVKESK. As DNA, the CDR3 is TGTGCCAGCAGCCAATCTATGCTGACCTACGAGCAGTACTTC. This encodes CASSQSMLTYEQYF.

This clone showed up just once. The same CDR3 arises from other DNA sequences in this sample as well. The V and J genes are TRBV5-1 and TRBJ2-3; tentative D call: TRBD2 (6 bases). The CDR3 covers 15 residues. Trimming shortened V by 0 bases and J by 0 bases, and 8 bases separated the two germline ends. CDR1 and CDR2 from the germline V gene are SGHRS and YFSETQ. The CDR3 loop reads CASSLAGTSTDTQYF. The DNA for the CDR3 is TGCGCCAGCAGCTTGGCTGGGACTAGCACAGATACGCAGTATTTT.

CDR3 loop: CASSISARELFF. The CDR3, as DNA: TGCGCCAGCAGTATATCCGCTCGGGAACTGTTTTTT. The gene calls are TRBV10-2 and TRBJ1-4; D is ambiguous. In germline, CDR1 is WSHSY, CDR2 SAAADI. The CDR3 has 12 amino acids. The V and J ends lost 5 bases and 12 bases respectively, with 13 bases between them.

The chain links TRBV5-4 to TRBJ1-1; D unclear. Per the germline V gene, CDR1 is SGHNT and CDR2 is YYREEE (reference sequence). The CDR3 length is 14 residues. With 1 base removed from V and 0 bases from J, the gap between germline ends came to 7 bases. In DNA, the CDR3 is TGTGCCAGCAGCTTGCCGGTACTGAACACTGAAGCTTTCTTT. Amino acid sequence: CASSLPVLNTEAFF.

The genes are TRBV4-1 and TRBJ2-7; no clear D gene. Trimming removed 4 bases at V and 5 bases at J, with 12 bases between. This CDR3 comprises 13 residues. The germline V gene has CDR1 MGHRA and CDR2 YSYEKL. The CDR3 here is CASSLFPRDEQYF. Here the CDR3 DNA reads TGCGCCAGCAGCCTTTTCCCCCGGGACGAGCAGTACTTC.

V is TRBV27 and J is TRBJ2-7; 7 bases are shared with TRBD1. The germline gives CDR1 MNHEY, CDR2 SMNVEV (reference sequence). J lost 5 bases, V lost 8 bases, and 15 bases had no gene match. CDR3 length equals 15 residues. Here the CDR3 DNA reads TGTGCCAGCGCTTCGGGTACAGACAGGGTTGACGAGCAGTACTTC. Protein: CASASGTDRVDEQYF.

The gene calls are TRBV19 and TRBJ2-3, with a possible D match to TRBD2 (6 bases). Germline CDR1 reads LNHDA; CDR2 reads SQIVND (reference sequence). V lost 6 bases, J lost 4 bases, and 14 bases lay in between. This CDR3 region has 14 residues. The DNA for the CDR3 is TGTGCCAGTAGAGCCCGGCCGGGGGCAGATACGCAGTATTTT. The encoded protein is CASRARPGADTQYF.

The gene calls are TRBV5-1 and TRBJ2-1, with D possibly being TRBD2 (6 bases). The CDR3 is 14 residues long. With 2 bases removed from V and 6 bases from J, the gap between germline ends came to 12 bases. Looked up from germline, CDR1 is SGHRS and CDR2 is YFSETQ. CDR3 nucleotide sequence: TGCGCCAGCAGCTTTGGGGGACTGGGCAATGAGCAGTTCTTC. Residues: CASSFGGLGNEQFF.

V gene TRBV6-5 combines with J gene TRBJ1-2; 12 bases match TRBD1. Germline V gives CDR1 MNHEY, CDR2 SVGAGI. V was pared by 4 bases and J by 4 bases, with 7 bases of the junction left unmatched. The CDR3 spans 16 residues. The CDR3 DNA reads TGTGCCAGCAGTTGGGACAGGGGGCAAGGGGGCTATGGCTACACCTTC. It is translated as CASSWDRGQGGYGYTF.

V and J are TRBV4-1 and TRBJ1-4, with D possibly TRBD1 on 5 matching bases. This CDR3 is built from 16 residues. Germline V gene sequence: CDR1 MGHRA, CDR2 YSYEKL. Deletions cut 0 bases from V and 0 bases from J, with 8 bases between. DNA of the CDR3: TGCGCCAGCAGCCAAGAGACGACAGCAACTAATGAAAAACTGTTTTTT. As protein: CASSQETTATNEKLFF.

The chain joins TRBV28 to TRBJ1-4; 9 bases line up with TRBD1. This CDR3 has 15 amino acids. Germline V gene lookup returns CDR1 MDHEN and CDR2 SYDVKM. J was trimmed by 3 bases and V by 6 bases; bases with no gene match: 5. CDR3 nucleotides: TGTGCCAGCAGGCCGGGGGACAGGGCTAATGAAAAACTGTTTTTT. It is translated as CASRPGDRANEKLFF. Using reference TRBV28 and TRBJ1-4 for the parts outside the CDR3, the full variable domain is DVKVTQSSRYLVKRTGEKVFLECVQDMDHENMFWYRQDPGLGLRLIYFSYDVKMKEKGDIPEGYSVSREKKERFSLILESASTNQTSMYLCASRPGDRANEKLFFGSGTQLSVL.

The CDR3 DNA is TGTGCCAGCAGCTTAGTTAGCGGGGCGGGAGGTGGTAATGAGCAGTTCTTC. It is translated as CASSLVSGAGGGNEQFF. The V call is TRBV7-6, the J call TRBJ2-1; 8 bases match TRBD2. Germline loops: CDR1 SGHVS, CDR2 FNYEAQ. The CDR3 sequence is 17 residues long. J lost 7 bases, V lost 1 base, and 12 bases had no gene match.

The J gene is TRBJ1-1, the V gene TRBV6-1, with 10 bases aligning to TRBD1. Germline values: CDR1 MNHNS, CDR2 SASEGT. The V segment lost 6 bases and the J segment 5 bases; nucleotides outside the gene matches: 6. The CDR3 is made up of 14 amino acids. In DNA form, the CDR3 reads TGTGCCAGCAGAAAGGACAGGGGGGTGACTGAAGCTTTCTTT. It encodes CASRKDRGVTEAFF.

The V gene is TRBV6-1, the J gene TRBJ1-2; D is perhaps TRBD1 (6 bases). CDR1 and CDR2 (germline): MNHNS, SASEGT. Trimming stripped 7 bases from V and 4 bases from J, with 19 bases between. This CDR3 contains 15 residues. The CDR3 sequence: CASITRTARGYGYTF. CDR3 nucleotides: TGTGCCAGCATTACACGGACAGCCCGGGGCTATGGCTACACCTTC.